Below, one T cell receptor (beta chain) is given with its context. The target antigen is unknown. This specimen belongs to a study of cytomegalovirus exposure and HLA in healthy donors. Study-level background: Earlier work reported about 110 million unique TCR beta sequences from some 180 million T cells. Findings and caveats of the study: When presence/absence was analysed, sequencing depth was taken to be roughly uniform across donors. Through in vitro validation, a few CMV-associated chains were shown to be specific for CMV antigens. When analyzed later, a missense DCLRE1C variant was found to be linked to TCR beta V- and J-gene trimming.

Researchers ran the PCR with 60 Vbeta and 13 Jbeta primers. TCRdb's table, derived via immunoSEQ multiplex PCR, lists solely in-frame clones and lacks some. The table lists roughly 100,000 clones. The trim removed 8 bases at V and 1 base at J, leaving 11 bases unmatched. The CDR3 covers 16 residues. Germline V gene data show CDR1 as MDHEN and CDR2 as SYDVKM. The gene calls are TRBV28 and TRBJ2-7; 10 bases match TRBD2. This clonotype originated in a man aged 35 to 55 in good health and CMV-seronegative. Sequencing was performed on PBMCs. Here the CDR3 DNA reads TGTGCCAGCCGTCCTAGCGGGAGTATGGGGTCCTACGAGCAGTACTTC. Amino acids: CASRPSGSMGSYEQYF.